The 25 T cell receptor beta chains below come from one sample, sequenced in a study of PD-1 blockade in mismatch repair-deficient tumors. Sequencing was performed with immunoSEQ multiplex PCR; in TCRdb, only in-frame clones are kept and a portion is missing. This table has about 24,000 clones, over 80% appearing once. The sequences come from peripheral blood, collected 12 weeks after starting pembrolizumab. The receptors come from an adult with mismatch repair-deficient cancer.

In nucleotides, the CDR3 is TGCGCCAGCAGTAGAGGCTCGGGTTATGGCTACACCTTC. Amino acid sequence: CASSRGSGYGYTF. The chain uses TRBV4-1 and TRBJ1-2; no definite D call. Deletions cut 6 bases from V and 5 bases from J, with 13 bases between. The length of the CDR3 is 13 residues. CDR1 and CDR2 from the germline V gene are MGHRA and YSYEKL.

This rearrangement joins TRBV30 to TRBJ2-3; 7 nucleotides line up with TRBD2. The CDR3 is made up of 15 amino acids. The V segment lost 2 bases and the J segment 5 bases; nucleotides outside the gene matches: 10. Germline CDR1 reads GTSNPN; CDR2 reads SVGIG (reference sequence). The CDR3 here is CAWSILGGSIDTQYF. The CDR3 region has the DNA TGTGCCTGGAGTATTTTAGGCGGGAGTATAGATACGCAGTATTTT.

The chain recombines TRBV6-5 with TRBJ2-1; D ambiguous. Between the trimmed V and J ends, which lost 3 bases and 4 bases, there was a span of 16 bases. The CDR3 is made up of 16 amino acids. CDR1 is MNHEY and CDR2 is SVGAGI in the germline V gene. CDR3 coding DNA: TGTGCCAGCAGTTATCTATCTCGGTCTGTTTACAATGAGCAGTTCTTC. Protein product: CASSYLSRSVYNEQFF.

In its sample, this clone was seen a few times. V and J are TRBV10-2 and TRBJ1-2; 10 bases align to TRBD1. The CDR3 runs 16 residues. V lost 3 bases, J lost 7 bases, and 11 bases stayed unmatched. CDR1 is WSHSY and CDR2 is SAAADI in the germline V gene. CDR3 nucleotides: TGCGCCAGCAGTGACGACATTGGACAGGGGGGACTTGGCTACACCTTC. It encodes CASSDDIGQGGLGYTF.

CDR3 protein: CASTPAGPVSSDTQYF. CDR3 nucleotides: TGTGCCAGCACCCCGGCGGGTCCGGTATCCTCAGATACGCAGTATTTT. This chain connects TRBV7-2 to TRBJ2-3, with a possible D match to TRBD2 (5 bases). This CDR3 spans 16 amino acids. V gave up 7 bases and J gave up 4 bases, with 21 bases separating them. Germline CDR1 is SGHTA and CDR2 is FQGNSA.

V and J are TRBV9 and TRBJ2-2; 9 nucleotides align to TRBD1. Germline loops: CDR1 SGDLS, CDR2 YYNGEE. The CDR3 is made up of 16 amino acids. Losses at the gene ends were 4 bases for V and 3 bases for J; bases not matched to a gene: 7. The chain's CDR3 is CASSPWDRADTGELFF. The CDR3 DNA sequence: TGTGCCAGCAGCCCCTGGGACAGGGCCGACACCGGGGAGCTGTTTTTT. The variable domain in full, with the rest retrieved from reference TRBV9 and TRBJ2-2, is DSGVTQTPKHLITATGQRVTLRCSPRSGDLSVYWYQQSLDQGLQFLIQYYNGEERAKGNILERFSAQQFPDLHSELNLSSLELGDSALYFCASSPWDRADTGELFFGEGSRLTVL.

V gene TRBV27 combines with J gene TRBJ2-7; D might be TRBD1 (6 bases). The length of the CDR3 is 15 residues. Trimming cost V 6 bases and J 3 bases, with 18 bases left between them. The V gene's germline CDR1 is MNHEY and CDR2 SMNVEV (reference sequence). The CDR3 loop is CASSKTGTNNYEQYF. The CDR3 bases are TGTGCCAGCAGCAAGACCGGGACAAACAACTACGAGCAGTACTTC.

V and J are TRBV7-2 and TRBJ1-1; D gene uncertain. The germline V and J ends were trimmed by 3 bases and 1 base, with 12 bases remaining between them. This CDR3 is built from 15 residues. From germline, CDR1 is SGHTA and CDR2 FQGNSA. The CDR3 loop is CASSFLFFTNTEAFF. The CDR3, as DNA: TGTGCCAGCAGCTTTCTATTTTTCACGAACACTGAAGCTTTCTTT.

The gene calls are TRBV29-1 and TRBJ2-3; D might be TRBD1 (5 bases). The CDR3 sequence is 13 residues long. The germline V gene has CDR1 SQVTM and CDR2 ANQGSEA. DNA for the CDR3: TGCAGTCCTTTGCCAGGGCACACAGATACGCAGTATTTT. It translates to CSPLPGHTDTQYF.

This clone was counted once. The rearrangement links TRBV15 to TRBJ1-2; D gene unclear. V lost 0 bases to trimming and J lost 3 bases, with 17 bases between them. Looked up from germline, CDR1 is LNHNV and CDR2 is YYDKDF (reference sequence). The CDR3 sequence is 17 residues long. In nucleotides, the CDR3 is TGTGCCACCAGCAGAGATCTCTCAGGACCCCTTGACTATGGCTACACCTTC. Translation: CATSRDLSGPLDYGYTF.

The chain joins TRBV4-3 to TRBJ1-2; TRBD1 aligns across 9 bases. The CDR3 has 16 residues. From germline, CDR1 is LGHNA and CDR2 YSLEER. The V segment lost 1 base and the J segment 4 bases; nucleotides outside the gene matches: 7. The CDR3 loop is CASSQVRTGGAYGYTF. The CDR3 DNA is TGCGCCAGCAGCCAAGTCAGAACAGGGGGCGCCTATGGCTACACCTTC.

The chain carries TRBV7-2 and TRBJ2-7; TRBD2 aligns across 8 bases. The germline V gene encodes CDR1 SGHTA and CDR2 FQGNSA. This CDR3 has 13 residues. The junction had 4 bases not matched to a gene; V was cut back by 5 bases and J by 4 bases. The CDR3 reads CASSRPGGYEQYF. As DNA, the CDR3 is TGTGCCAGCAGCCGCCCGGGGGGGTACGAGCAGTACTTC.

This sequence joins TRBV4-3 and TRBJ2-7; D gene uncertain. Germline-derived CDR1 and CDR2 are LGHNA and YSLEER. CDR3 size: 14 residues. V gave up 0 bases and J gave up 1 base, with 7 bases separating them. CDR3 protein: CASSQDPQSYEQYF. The CDR3 DNA sequence: TGCGCCAGCAGCCAAGATCCTCAGTCCTACGAGCAGTACTTC.

J is TRBJ1-1 and V is TRBV19; tentative D call: TRBD1 (5 bases). This CDR3 has 17 amino acids. Germline values: CDR1 LNHDA, CDR2 SQIVND (reference sequence). V dropped 1 base and J dropped 5 bases, with 20 bases sitting between them. The DNA for the CDR3 is TGTGCCAGTAGTATAGCGGAAGGGGACTATCCTTGGACTGAAGCTTTCTTT. Its translation is CASSIAEGDYPWTEAFF.

The chain couples TRBV4-3 to TRBJ2-1; D unclear. V was shortened by 7 bases and J by 0 bases, with 13 bases between the two germline ends. CDR3 length equals 15 residues. The germline V gene has CDR1 LGHNA and CDR2 YSLEER. DNA of the CDR3: TGCGCCAGCAAACGAGCACTGAGCTCCTACAATGAGCAGTTCTTC. It codes for CASKRALSSYNEQFF.

The rearrangement joins TRBV6-6 to TRBJ2-1; D might be TRBD2 (6 bases). The CDR3 extends over 14 amino acids. Germline V gives CDR1 MNHNY, CDR2 SVGAGI (reference sequence). V was shortened by 2 bases and J by 5 bases, with 10 bases between the two germline ends. DNA for the CDR3: TGTGCCAGCAGTTACACCTCGGGGGACAATGAGCAGTTCTTC. Translated, it gives CASSYTSGDNEQFF.

A few counts support this clone. V usage is TRBV7-3 and J usage is TRBJ2-7; the D gene is possibly TRBD1 (6 bases). Trimming removed 3 bases at V and 2 bases at J, with 8 bases between. The CDR3 sequence is 13 residues long. The germline V gene encodes CDR1 SGHTA and CDR2 FQGTGA. Here the CDR3 reads CASSLDRTYEQYF. The CDR3 region has the DNA TGTGCCAGCAGCTTGGACAGAACCTACGAGCAGTACTTC.

This sequence joins TRBV9 and TRBJ2-5, with 7 bases identical to TRBD2. Germline CDR1 reads SGDLS; CDR2 reads YYNGEE. J gave up 0 bases and V 0 bases, and 5 bases lay outside the gene matches. The length of the CDR3 is 16 residues. The DNA of the CDR3 is TGTGCCAGCAGCGTAGATGGGGGAGGGCACCAAGAGACCCAGTACTTC. Translating gives CASSVDGGGHQETQYF. The entire variable domain, with the rest obtained from reference TRBV9 and TRBJ2-5, is as follows: DSGVTQTPKHLITATGQRVTLRCSPRSGDLSVYWYQQSLDQGLQFLIQYYNGEERAKGNILERFSAQQFPDLHSELNLSSLELGDSALYFCASSVDGGGHQETQYFGPGTRLLVL.

The chain recombines TRBV5-1 with TRBJ2-7; 10 bases agree with TRBD2. Germline CDR1 reads SGHRS; CDR2 reads YFSETQ. CDR3 length equals 15 residues. The ends lost 2 bases at V and 2 bases at J; junction bases unmatched: 4. CDR3 residues: CASSFLAGGTYEQYF. The CDR3 coding sequence is TGCGCCAGCAGCTTTTTAGCGGGAGGCACCTACGAGCAGTACTTC.

The DNA for the CDR3 is TGTGCCAGCAGCTTTTCGTACAGACCTAATGAAAAACTGTTTTTT. This codes for CASSFSYRPNEKLFF. V usage is TRBV5-5 and J usage is TRBJ1-4; no clear D gene. The CDR3 has 15 amino acids. The ends were cut back, 2 bases at V and 3 bases at J, with 11 bases in the middle. Germline V gene lookup returns CDR1 SGHKS and CDR2 YYEKEE (reference sequence).

The V gene is TRBV5-1, the J gene TRBJ2-3; D assignment may be TRBD1 or TRBD2 (5 bases each). V lost 0 bases and J 2 bases, leaving 10 bases between the germline ends. The CDR3 length is 15 residues. Germline V gene data show CDR1 as SGHRS and CDR2 as YFSETQ. In DNA, the CDR3 is TGCGCCAGCAGCTTGGGGGGGAATCCCACAGATACGCAGTATTTT. Translated, it gives CASSLGGNPTDTQYF.

The chain joins TRBV4-1 to TRBJ2-5, with D perhaps given as TRBD1 or TRBD2 (5 bases each). Trimming shortened V by 1 base and J by 5 bases, and 17 bases separated the two germline ends. Germline-derived CDR1 and CDR2 are MGHRA and YSYEKL. The length of the CDR3 is 16 residues. As DNA, the CDR3 is TGCGCCAGCAGCCAAGCTTCGACGGGACGAACGGAGACCCAGTACTTC. It translates to CASSQASTGRTETQYF.

Only a few counts were recorded for this clone. The chain couples TRBV27 to TRBJ2-7; D gene uncertain. The V and J ends lost 5 bases and 2 bases respectively, with 4 bases between them. The CDR3 spans 11 residues. The V gene's germline CDR1 is MNHEY and CDR2 SMNVEV (reference sequence). In DNA form, the CDR3 reads TGTGCCAGCAGTGATGCCTACGAGCAGTACTTC. This gives the protein CASSDAYEQYF.

The chain recombines TRBV19 with TRBJ2-5; weak D call: TRBD2 (6 bases). The V gene's germline CDR1 is LNHDA and CDR2 SQIVND (reference sequence). The CDR3 sequence is 14 residues long. The V and J ends lost 7 bases and 5 bases respectively, with 17 bases between them. This chain's CDR3 is CASTPSGLGETQYF. Here the CDR3 DNA reads TGTGCCAGTACCCCTTCGGGACTGGGGGAGACCCAGTACTTC.

This chain links TRBV5-1 with TRBJ2-1; maybe TRBD2 (5 bases). Between the trimmed V and J ends, which lost 0 bases and 2 bases, there was a span of 12 bases. Germline V gene data show CDR1 as SGHRS and CDR2 as YFSETQ. This CDR3 comprises 16 residues. The CDR3 DNA is TGCGCCAGCAGCTTGGAAGTGACTATAACCTACAATGAGCAGTTCTTC. Protein sequence: CASSLEVTITYNEQFF. The full variable domain, with the rest looked up from reference TRBV5-1 and TRBJ2-1, is KAGVTQTPRYLIKTRGQQVTLSCSPISGHRSVSWYQQTPGQGLQFLFEYFSETQRNKGNFPGRFSGRQFSNSRSEMNVSTLELGDSALYLCASSLEVTITYNEQFFGPGTRLTVL.